These 20 T cell receptor beta chains were sequenced from one sample in a study of T-cell memory formation after mild COVID-19. TCRdb processed the 5' RACE reads anew with MiXCR; each CDR3 protein has one entry. This sample has approximately 230,000 distinct CDR3 sequences, with about 15% found just once. Material: PBMCs or a T cell subset sorted from them (not recorded which). Receptor source: a man between 18 and 29 years old who had mild COVID-19 (a few samples of this study predate the infection). Cell type and time point are not known.

This clonotype was counted only a few times. The chain is built from TRBV20-1 and TRBJ1-4; possible D gene TRBD1, 5 bases. This CDR3 spans 20 amino acids. Germline V gives CDR1 DFQATT, CDR2 SNEGSKA (reference sequence). V was clipped by 3 bases and J by 0 bases, with 26 bases between them. DNA for the CDR3: TGCAGTGCTAGCCTTTCGGGGGACTTAATATGGGCTGCAACTAATGAAAAACTGTTTTTT. As protein: CSASLSGDLIWAATNEKLFF.

The rearrangement links TRBV9 to TRBJ2-3; weak D call: TRBD1 (6 bases). Deletions cut 4 bases from V and 2 bases from J, with 17 bases between. Germline assignment: CDR1 SGDLS and CDR2 YYNGEE. The CDR3 loop spans 16 amino acids. CDR3 sequence (DNA): TGTGCCAGCAGCTCAGGGGCGGTCCCTTTCACAGATACGCAGTATTTT. Translating gives CASSSGAVPFTDTQYF.

CDR3 nucleotides: TGTGCCAGCAGTGAAGCGCTTCGAGGCAGGGCCGCGACCGGGACCACTGAAGCTTTCTTT. Residues: CASSEALRGRAATGTTEAFF. The rearrangement uses TRBV6-1 and TRBJ1-1; D is perhaps TRBD1 (5 bases). The CDR3 totals 20 residues. The V gene's germline CDR1 is MNHNS and CDR2 SASEGT. The germline V and J ends were trimmed by 0 bases and 4 bases, with 27 bases remaining between them.

This clonotype was picked up a small number of times. The rearrangement joins TRBV20-1 to TRBJ1-1, with 7 bases that match TRBD1. The CDR3 spans 13 residues. V gave up 6 bases and J gave up 5 bases; unmatched junction bases: 9. CDR1 is DFQATT and CDR2 is SNEGSKA in the germline V gene (reference sequence). CDR3 sequence (DNA): TGCAGTGCCGCGACAGGGACCGGGACTGAAGCTTTCTTT. Translating it yields CSAATGTGTEAFF.

This clonotype was picked up a small number of times. This chain uses TRBV5-1 with TRBJ2-5, with TRBD1 identical over 9 bases. After removal of 4 bases from V and 2 bases from J, the junction contained 3 bases not matched to a gene. CDR3 length: 14 residues. Germline V gene data show CDR1 as SGHRS and CDR2 as YFSETQ. CDR3 nucleotide sequence: TGCGCCAGCAGCAAGGACAGGGGACAAGAGACCCAGTACTTC. Protein sequence: CASSKDRGQETQYF.

This clonotype occurred many times. The genes are TRBV6-5 and TRBJ1-4; TRBD1 might be the D (5 bases). Per the germline V gene, CDR1 is MNHEY and CDR2 is SVGAGI. The CDR3 covers 12 residues. The V and J ends lost 5 bases and 8 bases respectively, with 9 bases between them. The CDR3 DNA follows: TGTGCCAGCAGTCGACGGGGGGAAAAACTGTTTTTT. This sequence encodes CASSRRGEKLFF.

The V gene is TRBV9, the J gene TRBJ2-1, with TRBD2 identical over 12 bases. CDR1 and CDR2 (germline): SGDLS, YYNGEE. V lost 4 bases to trimming and J lost 14 bases; unmatched junction nucleotides: 10. The CDR3 covers 14 residues. Here the CDR3 DNA reads TGTGCCAGCAGCCCCCCTAGCGGGGGGGCCCTGAAGTTCTTC. As protein: CASSPPSGGALKFF.

V and J are TRBV5-1 and TRBJ1-1; unclear D gene. The V end lost 4 bases, the J end lost 3 bases, and 19 bases lay between the germline ends. CDR3 length: 16 amino acids. In germline, CDR1 is SGHRS, CDR2 YFSETQ. The CDR3 loop reads CASSDGSATRDTEAFF. CDR3 nucleotides: TGCGCCAGCAGCGATGGAAGCGCGACTCGGGACACTGAAGCTTTCTTT.

This clonotype has a handful of counts. The DNA of the CDR3 is TGTGCCAGCAGTTACTGGCGGGGCCACGAGCAGTACTTC. Its protein product is CASSYWRGHEQYF. The chain uses TRBV6-5 and TRBJ2-7; D possibly corresponds to TRBD2 (6 bases). The CDR3 extends over 13 amino acids. From germline, CDR1 is MNHEY and CDR2 SVGAGI. The V gene lost 1 base and the J gene lost 5 bases, with 9 bases spanning the gap.

There are a few counts of this clonotype. The chain employs TRBV24-1 and TRBJ2-5, with TRBD1 matching 9 bases. Germline V lookup: CDR1 KGHDR, CDR2 SFDVKD. The CDR3 contains 13 residues. Trimming removed 9 bases from V and 5 bases from J; junction bases left unmatched: 6. CDR3 in amino acids: CATRDRVIETQYF. CDR3 bases: TGTGCCACCCGGGACAGGGTGATCGAGACCCAGTACTTC.

The chain has TRBV4-3 and TRBJ1-6; possible D gene TRBD1, 5 bases. V was clipped by 4 bases and J by 8 bases, with 12 bases between them. This CDR3 has 14 amino acids. In germline, CDR1 is LGHNA, CDR2 YSLEER. The CDR3 bases are TGCGCCAGCAGCCTTACCGTCAGGGATTCACCCCTCCACTTT. Residues: CASSLTVRDSPLHF.

In its sample, this clonotype was seen a few times. The rearrangement uses TRBV5-1 and TRBJ1-2; possible D gene TRBD1, 6 bases. Deletions cut 4 bases from V and 7 bases from J, with 20 bases between. CDR1 and CDR2 (germline): SGHRS, YFSETQ. The CDR3 covers 15 residues. The CDR3 protein is CASSPPTTGYSGYTF. For the CDR3, the DNA is TGCGCCAGCAGCCCTCCGACTACAGGGTACAGTGGCTACACCTTC.

This chain links TRBV18 with TRBJ2-6, with D unclear. This CDR3 is 15 amino acids long. The V and J ends lost 0 bases and 1 base respectively, with 4 bases between them. Germline values: CDR1 KGHSH, CDR2 LQKENI. In DNA, the CDR3 is TGTGCCAGCTCACCACCCTATTCTGGGGCCAACGTCCTGACTTTC. It codes for CASSPPYSGANVLTF.

This chain's CDR3 is CASSSDGTPGGYTF. The CDR3 DNA reads TGCGCCAGCAGCTCAGACGGGACACCCGGAGGCTACACCTTC. The V and J genes are TRBV5-1 and TRBJ1-2; maybe TRBD1 (6 bases). The V end lost 3 bases, the J end lost 8 bases, and 17 bases lay between the germline ends. Looked up from germline, CDR1 is SGHRS and CDR2 is YFSETQ. CDR3 length: 14 residues.

The chain joins TRBV7-9 to TRBJ1-1; D unresolved. Trimming left V 5 bases short and J 1 base short, with 11 bases between. Germline CDR1 and CDR2: SEHNR and FQNEAQ (reference sequence). The CDR3 totals 14 residues. The CDR3 region is CASSRPRENTEAFF. The CDR3 DNA reads as TGTGCCAGCAGCCGACCCCGGGAGAACACTGAAGCTTTCTTT. Filled out from reference TRBV7-9 and TRBJ1-1, the complete variable domain reads DTGVSQNPRHKITKRGQNVTFRCDPISEHNRLYWYRQTLGQGPEFLTYFQNEAQLEKSRLLSDRFSAERPKGSFSTLEIQRTEQGDSAMYLCASSRPRENTEAFFGQGTRLTVV.

The chain couples TRBV20-1 to TRBJ2-7; 9 bases map to TRBD1. V gave up 6 bases and J gave up 3 bases; unmatched junction bases: 6. The CDR3 length is 13 residues. Germline-derived CDR1 and CDR2 are DFQATT and SNEGSKA (reference sequence). This CDR3 is CSARTGGDYEQYV. CDR3 coding DNA: TGCAGTGCAAGAACAGGGGGCGACTACGAGCAGTACGTC.

This clonotype was observed a handful of times. The rearrangement uses TRBV4-3 and TRBJ2-7; TRBD1 matches at 7 bases. The CDR3 has 17 amino acids. Trimming removed 0 bases from V and 2 bases from J; junction bases left unmatched: 10. The V gene's germline CDR1 is LGHNA and CDR2 YSLEER. The CDR3, as DNA: TGCGCCAGCAGCCAAGAAAAGGTAGGACAGGTCGCCTACGAGCAGTACTTC. Translation: CASSQEKVGQVAYEQYF.

The chain couples TRBV10-1 to TRBJ2-3; 9 bases map to TRBD1. Trimming at V came to 1 base and at J to 4 bases, leaving 6 bases not matched to a gene. CDR1 is WNHNN and CDR2 is SYGVQD in the germline V gene (reference sequence). This CDR3 spans 16 amino acids. As DNA, the CDR3 is TGCGCCAGCAGTGAGTTAACAGGGGGCAACTCAGATACGCAGTATTTT. Amino acids: CASSELTGGNSDTQYF.

This clonotype was picked up many times. The V and J genes are TRBV7-2 and TRBJ1-5; perhaps TRBD1 as D (5 bases). Looked up from germline, CDR1 is SGHTA and CDR2 is FQGNSA. V gave up 1 base and J gave up 8 bases, with 6 bases separating them. The CDR3 is 12 residues long. CDR3 sequence: CASSLGGKPQHF. The CDR3 DNA reads as TGTGCCAGCAGCTTAGGGGGGAAGCCCCAGCATTTT.

The chain uses TRBV4-3 and TRBJ1-3, with D unclear. This CDR3 has 15 amino acids. V gave up 3 bases and J gave up 1 base, with 10 bases separating them. CDR1 and CDR2 (germline): LGHNA, YSLEER. Written as DNA, the CDR3 is TGCGCCAGCAGCCATCCTACGGGGTCTGGAAACACCATATATTTT. It translates to CASSHPTGSGNTIYF.